The rows below give T cell receptor beta chains drawn from one sample of a study of T cells in Graves' hyperthyroidism and ophthalmopathy. TCRdb re-analysed the multiplex PCR reads in MiXCR, keeping a single row per CDR3 protein. The sample lists 300,000 to 350,000 distinct CDR3 sequences; about 20% were seen once. Sequencing was done on a sample of blood. The receptors shown here come from a woman in her forties or fifties with Graves' hyperthyroidism. CDR3s include the opening cysteine and the closing phenylalanine or tryptophan. A D gene is named only where the DNA matches it firmly. A row's size may be missing; if present it is once, few, many or a size class.

j_gene | abundance | v_gene | d_gene | CDR3aa | CDR3nt
TRBJ2-2 | . | TRBV5-1 | . | CASSLEQFTNTGELFF | TGCGCCAGCAGCTTGGAGCAGTTTACGAACACCGGGGAGCTGTTTTTT
TRBJ2-5 | . | TRBV28 | . | CASSLRVHQETQYF | TGTGCCAGCAGTTTGCGGGTCCACCAAGAGACCCAGTACTTC
TRBJ2-2 | . | TRBV7-3 | TRBD2 | CASSLGLTANTGELFF | TGTGCCAGCAGCTTGGGACTAACCGCGAACACCGGGGAGCTGTTTTTT
TRBJ1-1 | many | TRBV3-1 | . | CASSQERENTEAFF | TGTGCCAGCAGCCAAGAACGGGAGAACACTGAAGCTTTCTTT
TRBJ1-2 | many | TRBV28 | . | CASSLLGGDGYTF | TGTGCCAGCAGTTTATTGGGAGGGGACGGCTACACCTTC
TRBJ2-5 | few | TRBV5-1 | TRBD1 | CASSLQTGPNQETQYF | TGCGCCAGCAGCCTTCAGACAGGGCCGAACCAAGAGACCCAGTACTTC
TRBJ2-1 | . | TRBV20-1 | TRBD2 | CSANPLAGPTYNEQFF | TGCAGTGCTAACCCACTAGCGGGCCCCACCTACAATGAGCAGTTCTTC
TRBJ2-1 | many | TRBV2 | TRBD1 | CASRRTGGSYNEQFF | TGTGCCAGCCGAAGGACAGGGGGCTCGTACAATGAGCAGTTCTTC
TRBJ2-1 | . | TRBV2 | . | CASSKPGLGNEQFF | TGTGCCAGCAGTAAGCCGGGTTTGGGCAATGAGCAGTTCTTC
TRBJ2-2 | . | TRBV28 | TRBD1 | CASSQLTGINTGELFF | TGTGCCAGCAGTCAGCTGACAGGGATTAACACCGGGGAGCTGTTTTTT
TRBJ2-1 | few | TRBV6-1 | . | CASRPPRDTYNEQFF | TGTGCCAGCAGACCACCTCGGGACACCTACAATGAGCAGTTCTTC
TRBJ2-1 | many | TRBV7-2 | TRBD2 | CASSIGLEYNEQFF | TGTGCCAGCAGCATTGGACTAGAGTACAATGAGCAGTTCTTC
TRBJ1-1 | many | TRBV2 | TRBD1 | CASSGTGGDTEAFF | TGTGCCAGCAGTGGGACAGGGGGTGACACTGAAGCTTTCTTT
TRBJ2-7 | many | TRBV20-1 | TRBD2 | CSATPLAGRYEQYF | TGCAGTGCTACCCCCCTAGCGGGAAGGTACGAGCAGTACTTC
TRBJ1-2 | many | TRBV5-1 | . | CASSSGEEDYGYTF | TGCGCCAGCAGCTCAGGGGAAGAGGACTATGGCTACACCTTC
TRBJ2-1 | many | TRBV18 | . | CASSPRTATNEQFF | TGTGCCAGCTCACCCAGGACAGCTACCAATGAGCAGTTCTTC
TRBJ1-1 | . | TRBV20-1 | . | CSARSRHMAPEAFF | TGCAGTGCTAGATCTCGACACATGGCTCCTGAAGCTTTCTTT
TRBJ1-2 | . | TRBV10-3 | . | CAISEVRGSGYTF | TGTGCCATCAGTGAAGTCAGGGGCTCTGGCTACACCTTC
TRBJ2-2 | . | TRBV28 | TRBD2 | CASSLGRAGTGELFF | TGTGCCAGCAGTCTTGGGAGGGCGGGGACCGGGGAGCTGTTTTTT
TRBJ2-5 | few | TRBV5-1 | TRBD1 | CASSRTGQGVVETQYF | TGCGCCAGCAGCCGTACGGGACAGGGGGTAGTAGAGACCCAGTACTTC
TRBJ2-4 | few | TRBV18 | TRBD1 | CASSPQTGVDIQYF | TGTGCCAGCTCACCCCAGACAGGGGTTGACATTCAGTACTTC
TRBJ1-1 | many | TRBV6-2/TRBV6-3 | . | CASSYGEELNTEAFF | TGTGCCAGCAGTTACGGTGAGGAATTGAACACTGAAGCTTTCTTT
TRBJ1-2 | few | TRBV6-5 | TRBD1 | CASRPGGTLATIYGYTF | TGTGCCAGCAGGCCAGGGGGGACTCTCGCGACCATCTATGGCTACACCTTC
TRBJ1-5 | few | TRBV12-3/TRBV12-4 | . | CASSAGGGSSNQPQHF | TGTGCCAGCAGTGCCGGGGGGGGAAGTAGCAATCAGCCCCAGCATTTT
TRBJ2-4 | many | TRBV6-7 | TRBD1 | CASSYHGQGARGAKNIQYF | TGTGCCAGCAGTTACCACGGACAGGGGGCGCGTGGAGCCAAAAACATTCAGTACTTC
TRBJ1-2 | many | TRBV27 | . | CASSDPTQGYGYTF | TGTGCCAGCAGTGATCCAACTCAGGGATATGGCTACACCTTC
TRBJ1-4 | . | TRBV6-1 | . | CASREYRQTDEKLFF | TGTGCCAGCAGGGAGTATCGACAGACTGATGAAAAACTGTTTTTT
TRBJ2-5 | many | TRBV30 | TRBD1 | CAWAQDRGETQYF | TGTGCCTGGGCCCAGGACAGGGGAGAGACCCAGTACTTC
TRBJ1-2 | few | TRBV5-1 | . | CASSLPDNYGYTF | TGCGCCAGCAGCTTACCGGACAACTATGGCTACACCTTC
TRBJ2-6 | few | TRBV6-1 | . | CASNSGANVLTF | TGTGCCAGTAACTCTGGGGCCAACGTCCTGACTTTC
TRBJ1-2 | few | TRBV10-2 | TRBD1 | CASKEGAGSIFGYTF | TGCGCCAGCAAGGAGGGGGCTGGTTCGATTTTTGGCTACACCTTC
TRBJ2-3 | many | TRBV27 | . | CASRAFPDTQYF | TGTGCCAGCAGGGCTTTTCCAGATACGCAGTATTTT
TRBJ2-3 | many | TRBV28 | . | CASSTDPSTDTQYF | TGTGCCAGCAGCACCGACCCTAGCACAGATACGCAGTATTTT
TRBJ2-2 | few | TRBV6-1 | . | CATKLWGASPGELFF | TGTGCCACCAAGCTATGGGGGGCCTCACCCGGGGAGCTGTTTTTT
TRBJ2-2 | many | TRBV7-2 | . | CASSLRGTTGELFF | TGTGCCAGCAGCTTAAGGGGAACCACCGGGGAGCTGTTTTTT
TRBJ2-5 | few | TRBV15 | TRBD1 | CATSGGQGDLQETQYF | TGTGCCACCAGCGGCGGACAGGGGGACCTCCAAGAGACCCAGTACTTC